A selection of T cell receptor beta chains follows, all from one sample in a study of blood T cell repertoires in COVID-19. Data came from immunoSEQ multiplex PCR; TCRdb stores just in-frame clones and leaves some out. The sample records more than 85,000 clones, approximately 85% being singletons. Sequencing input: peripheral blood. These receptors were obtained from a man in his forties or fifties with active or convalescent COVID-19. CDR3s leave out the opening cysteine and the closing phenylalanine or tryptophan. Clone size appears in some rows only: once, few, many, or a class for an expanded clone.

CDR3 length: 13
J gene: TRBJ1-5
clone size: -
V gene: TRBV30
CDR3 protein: AWSVLGQSNQPQH

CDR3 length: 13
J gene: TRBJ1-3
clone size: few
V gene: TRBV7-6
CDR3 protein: ASSPRVSGGNTIY

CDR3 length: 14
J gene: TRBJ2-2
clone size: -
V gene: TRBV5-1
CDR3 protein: ASSLMTGTNTGELF

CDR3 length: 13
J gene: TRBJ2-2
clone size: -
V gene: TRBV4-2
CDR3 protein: ASSRFSGDAGELF

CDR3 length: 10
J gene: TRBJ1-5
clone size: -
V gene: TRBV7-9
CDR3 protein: ASSLREQPQH

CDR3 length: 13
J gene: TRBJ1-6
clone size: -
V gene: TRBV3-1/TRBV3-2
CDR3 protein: ASSQGAGQGSPLH

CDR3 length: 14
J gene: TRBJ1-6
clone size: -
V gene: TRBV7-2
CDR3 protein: ASSLNPGSYNSPLH

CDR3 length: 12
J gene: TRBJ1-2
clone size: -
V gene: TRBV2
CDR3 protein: ASSETQGNYGYT

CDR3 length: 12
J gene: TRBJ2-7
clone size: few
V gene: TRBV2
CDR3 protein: ASRRAGGPYEQY

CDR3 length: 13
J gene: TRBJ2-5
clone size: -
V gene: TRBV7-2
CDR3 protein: ASSEAWLIRETQY

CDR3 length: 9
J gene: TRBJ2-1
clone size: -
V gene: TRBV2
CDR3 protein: ASILYNEQF

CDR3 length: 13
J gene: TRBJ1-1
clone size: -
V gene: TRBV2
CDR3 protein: ASSDPGQPNTEAF

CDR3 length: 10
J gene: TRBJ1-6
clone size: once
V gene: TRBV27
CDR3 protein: ASSRGNSPLH

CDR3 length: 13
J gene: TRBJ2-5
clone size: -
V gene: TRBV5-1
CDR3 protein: ASSLDQGGDETQY

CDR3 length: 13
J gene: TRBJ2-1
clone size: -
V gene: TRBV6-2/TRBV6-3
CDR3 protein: ASSYAGGLMNEQF

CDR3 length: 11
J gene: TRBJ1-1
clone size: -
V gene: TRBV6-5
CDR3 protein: ASRYRGEAEAF

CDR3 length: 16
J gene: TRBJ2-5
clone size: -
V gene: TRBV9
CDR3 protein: ASSVVPAGGPYQETQY

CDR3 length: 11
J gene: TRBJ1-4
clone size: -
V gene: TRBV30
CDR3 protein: AWEGAGFGKLF

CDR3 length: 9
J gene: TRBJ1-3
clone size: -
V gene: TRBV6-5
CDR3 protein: ASSTGNTIY